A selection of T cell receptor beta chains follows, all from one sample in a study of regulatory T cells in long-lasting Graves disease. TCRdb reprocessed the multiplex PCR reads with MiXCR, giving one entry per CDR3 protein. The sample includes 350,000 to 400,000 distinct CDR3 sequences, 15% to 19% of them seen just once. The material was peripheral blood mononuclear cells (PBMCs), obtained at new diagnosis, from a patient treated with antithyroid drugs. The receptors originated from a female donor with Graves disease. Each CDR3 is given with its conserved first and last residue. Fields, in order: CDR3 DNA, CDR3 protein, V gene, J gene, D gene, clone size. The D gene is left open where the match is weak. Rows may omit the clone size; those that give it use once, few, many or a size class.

TGTGCCAGCAGCCAAGCATCCGAGCAGTACTTC	CASSQASEQYF	TRBV3-1	TRBJ2-7	NA	NA
TGCGCCAGCAGCTTAATAGGGACTACTCCGGACACTGAAGCTTTCTTT	CASSLIGTTPDTEAFF	TRBV5-1	TRBJ1-1	NA	many
TGTGCCAGCAGCCTAGGTCTGAATGAGCAGTTCTTC	CASSLGLNEQFF	TRBV7-2	TRBJ2-1	NA	many
TGTGCTAGCAGCTTTAACAAGAGAGAGACCCAGTACTTC	CASSFNKRETQYF	TRBV11-2	TRBJ2-5	NA	few
TGTGCCAGCAGCTTAAGCACAGGGGCACACTATGGCTACACCTTC	CASSLSTGAHYGYTF	TRBV12-3/TRBV12-4	TRBJ1-2	TRBD1	many
TGTGCCAGCAGCCCGATGGGACAGGGGTATGGCTACACCTTC	CASSPMGQGYGYTF	TRBV5-5	TRBJ1-2	TRBD1	few
TGTGCCAGCAGCTTAGGGGGGGCGCTTGATGAGCAGTTCTTC	CASSLGGALDEQFF	TRBV7-3	TRBJ2-1	NA	few
TGCAGTGCTAGAACAACAGGGGCAGGGAACACTGAAGCTTTCTTT	CSARTTGAGNTEAFF	TRBV20-1	TRBJ1-1	TRBD1	many
TGTGCCAGCGCTCGATCCCCCGGGACTGAAGCTTTCTTT	CASARSPGTEAFF	TRBV12-3/TRBV12-4	TRBJ1-1	NA	many
TGTGCCACGCAGCTTCCGGCTGAAGCTTTCTTT	CATQLPAEAFF	TRBV28	TRBJ1-1	NA	many
TGTGCTAGTGGTGGGGGGGGGGCTAGCGCAGATACGCAGTATTTT	CASGGGGASADTQYF	TRBV12-5	TRBJ2-3	NA	many
TGCAGCACACGGGACAGTCCAGATACGCAGTATTTT	CSTRDSPDTQYF	TRBV29-1	TRBJ2-3	TRBD1	NA
TGTGCTAGTGGGCCCCAGAGCTCCTATAATTCACCCCTCCACTTT	CASGPQSSYNSPLHF	TRBV12-5	TRBJ1-6	NA	many
TGTGCCAGCAGCCCGCGGGACAGCAAAGAGACCCAGTACTTC	CASSPRDSKETQYF	TRBV5-5	TRBJ2-5	NA	many
TGCGCCAGCAGCTTGAGTCCAGGGGGCTCCTACAATGAGCAGTTCTTC	CASSLSPGGSYNEQFF	TRBV5-1	TRBJ2-1	TRBD1	many
TGTGCCAGTATGGGACAGGGACACTATGGCTACACCTTC	CASMGQGHYGYTF	TRBV27	TRBJ1-2	TRBD1	NA
TGCAGCGCTTTACCGGGACTATTCATTGAGCAGTTCTTC	CSALPGLFIEQFF	TRBV29-1	TRBJ2-1	TRBD2	many
TGTGCCAGCAGCCGACTTCTCTATCTTTTCTCCTACGAGCAGTACTTC	CASSRLLYLFSYEQYF	TRBV7-9	TRBJ2-7	NA	many
TGTGCCAGCAGTTCCAGGACAGGCACTAATCAGCCCCAGCATTTT	CASSSRTGTNQPQHF	TRBV28	TRBJ1-5	TRBD1	few
TGTGCCAGCAGTTTCATATCTAGCGGTAAACTCGAGACCCAGTACTTC	CASSFISSGKLETQYF	TRBV12-3/TRBV12-4	TRBJ2-5	TRBD2	few
TGTGCCAGCAGCCAAGGGTCCCCGGGACTCCAAAACATTCAGTACTTC	CASSQGSPGLQNIQYF	TRBV3-1	TRBJ2-4	NA	NA
TGTGCCAGCAGCCAAGAGGGAAGGGAGACCCAGTACTTC	CASSQEGRETQYF	TRBV3-1	TRBJ2-5	NA	many
TGTGCCAGCAGTCTTAGCCTAACCGGGACGGCCACTGAAGCTTTCTTT	CASSLSLTGTATEAFF	TRBV7-2	TRBJ1-1	NA	few
TGTGCCAGCAGCTTTTCCGGAGCGGCTGAAGCTTTCTTT	CASSFSGAAEAFF	TRBV5-4	TRBJ1-1	NA	NA